The clone carrying this TCR beta chain has just a few counts. Measured with immunoSEQ multiplex PCR; TCRdb has only the in-frame clones, and not every one. The sample contains 95,000 to 100,000 clones, 82% of which appear only once. The record originates from a study of blood T cell repertoires in COVID-19. Material for sequencing was peripheral blood. The source of this sequence is a man in his 70s with acute or convalescent COVID-19.

CDR3 DNA sequence: TGTGCCAGCAGTGAACGGGACAGGGGGTGGGATGGCTACACCTTC. Encoded protein: CASSERDRGWDGYTF. The chain joins TRBV6-1 to TRBJ1-2, with TRBD1 identical over 11 bases. The CDR3 consists of 15 residues. Unmatched junction bases numbered 5, after V lost 2 bases and J lost 6 bases. Germline CDR1 and CDR2: MNHNS and SASEGT.